One and the same sample provided the 19 T cell receptor beta chains below, sequenced in a study of Graves' ophthalmopathy and Graves' hyperthyroidism. As the template, RNA transcripts were used to amplify TCR beta CDR3 regions. The workflow started with a first-round RT-PCR run with HTBI primers and then moved on to a second-round multiplex PCR. TCRdb ran MiXCR on the multiplex PCR reads and lists one entry per CDR3 protein. Of over 500,000 distinct CDR3 sequences listed, over 20% are singletons. Material: peripheral blood. These receptors were obtained from a woman between 18 and 29 years old with stable Graves' hyperthyroidism. Some clones in this sample may be carry-over from other donors' samples.

V is TRBV20-1 and J is TRBJ1-1; D might be TRBD1 (6 bases). The length of the CDR3 is 12 residues. Germline V gives CDR1 DFQATT, CDR2 SNEGSKA (reference sequence). V shed 3 bases and J shed 6 bases, with 11 bases lying between them. The CDR3 here is CSARGSGAEAFF. In DNA form, the CDR3 reads TGCAGTGCTAGGGGTTCAGGGGCTGAAGCTTTCTTT.

In this sample, this clonotype turned up many times. The chain is built from TRBV30 and TRBJ1-2; 7 positions agree with TRBD1. V lost 1 base and J lost 7; bases outside the gene matches: 3. The CDR3 has 12 residues. Germline CDR1 GTSNPN, CDR2 SVGIG (reference sequence). The CDR3 bases are TGTGCCTGGAGTGCGACAGGGTTTGGCTACACCTTC. It is translated as CAWSATGFGYTF.

This clonotype was recorded a few times. The V call is TRBV30, the J call TRBJ1-2, with D possibly matching TRBD1 (6 bases). The CDR3 totals 14 residues. CDR1 and CDR2 from the germline V gene are GTSNPN and SVGIG (reference sequence). V was pared by 2 bases and J by 4 bases, with 14 bases between. The CDR3 here is CAWSTGLGGYGYTF. Here the CDR3 DNA reads TGTGCCTGGAGTACAGGGTTAGGGGGCTATGGCTACACCTTC.

At least ten counts were recorded for this clonotype. The chain carries TRBV3-1 and TRBJ1-1; D uncertain. Trimming cost V 2 bases and J 8 bases, with 6 bases left between them. CDR3 length equals 11 residues. Germline loops: CDR1 LGHDT, CDR2 YNNKEL (reference sequence). CDR3 loop: CASSQIGEAFF. The DNA for the CDR3 is TGTGCCAGCAGCCAAATCGGGGAAGCTTTCTTT.

This clonotype came up once. V usage is TRBV24-1 and J usage is TRBJ1-5, with unresolved D. Trimming removed 1 base from V and 9 bases from J, with 12 bases in between. Germline values: CDR1 KGHDR, CDR2 SFDVKD. This CDR3 comprises 14 residues. The CDR3 nucleotides are TGTGCCACCAGTGATTTCCGGGTGGGATGGCCCCAGCATTTT. Protein: CATSDFRVGWPQHF.

There are many counts of this clonotype. This chain uses TRBV12-3 or TRBV12-4 with TRBJ2-3; D is unclear. This CDR3 has 12 residues. V shed 5 bases and J shed 2 bases, with 5 bases lying between them. For the CDR3, the DNA is TGTGCCAGCAGTCCAGCCACAGATACGCAGTATTTT. Protein product: CASSPATDTQYF.

The sample holds many counts of this clonotype. The chain has TRBV11-2 and TRBJ2-7; TRBD1 aligns across 9 bases. CDR3 length: 12 amino acids. After removal of 6 bases from V and 5 bases from J, the junction contained 2 bases not matched to a gene. CDR1 and CDR2 from the germline V gene are SGHAT and FQNNGV. DNA for the CDR3: TGTGCCAGCAGGCGGACAGGGGACGAGCAGTACTTC. This sequence encodes CASRRTGDEQYF. Supplemented by reference TRBV11-2 and TRBJ2-7, the full variable domain reads EAGVAQSPRYKIIEKRQSVAFWCNPISGHATLYWYQQILGQGPKLLIQFQNNGVVDDSQLPKDRFSAERLKGVDSTLKIQPAKLEDSAVYLCASRRTGDEQYFGPGTRLTVT.

This clonotype showed up many times. The CDR3 is CASAQLDRLYEQYF. The CDR3 bases are TGTGCCAGCGCCCAACTCGACAGGTTGTACGAGCAGTACTTC. J is TRBJ2-7 and V is TRBV27; weak D call: TRBD1 (6 bases). The CDR3 has 14 residues. CDR1 MNHEY and CDR2 SMNVEV come from the germline V gene (reference sequence). The V gene lost 8 bases and the J gene lost 4 bases, with 18 bases spanning the gap.

This clonotype was observed at least ten times. The V gene is TRBV20-1, the J gene TRBJ1-2, with TRBD1 as a possible D gene (5 bases). From germline, CDR1 is DFQATT and CDR2 SNEGSKA (reference sequence). This CDR3 is built from 13 residues. The V and J ends lost 3 bases and 2 bases respectively, with 10 bases between them. CDR3 sequence reads: CSASSGLNYGYTF. In nucleotides, the CDR3 is TGCAGTGCTAGTTCAGGGTTGAACTATGGCTACACCTTC.

The J gene is TRBJ2-5, the V gene TRBV6-5, with TRBD1 matching 8 bases. The CDR3 runs to 15 residues. Unmatched junction bases numbered 7, after V lost 2 bases and J lost 5 bases. Germline-derived CDR1 and CDR2 are MNHEY and SVGAGI. The CDR3 nucleotides read TGTGCCAGCAGTTACGGGGCAGGGGGCCGGGAGACCCAGTACTTC. It translates to CASSYGAGGRETQYF.

This clonotype was detected ten times or more. V and J are TRBV28 and TRBJ2-5; possibly TRBD1 or TRBD2 for D (5 bases each). CDR1 MDHEN and CDR2 SYDVKM come from the germline V gene. Trimming removed 5 bases from V and 5 bases from J, with 18 bases in between. CDR3 length: 15 amino acids. DNA for the CDR3: TGTGCCAGCAGTCCCCCAGGGACCCTCGGGGAGACCCAGTACTTC. Translation gives CASSPPGTLGETQYF.

This clonotype showed up just a few times. For the CDR3, the DNA is TGTGCCACCAGCAGAGATCCGAGGTTTAGCAATCAGCCCCAGCATTTT. Its protein product is CATSRDPRFSNQPQHF. The chain recombines TRBV15 with TRBJ1-5; D ambiguous. V was cut by 0 bases and J by 0 bases, with 9 bases left in between. This CDR3 is built from 16 residues. Germline-derived CDR1 and CDR2 are LNHNV and YYDKDF (reference sequence).

This clonotype was detected ten times or more. The chain carries TRBV7-9 and TRBJ1-1; D is unresolved. The V gene's germline CDR1 is SEHNR and CDR2 FQNEAQ (reference sequence). CDR3 length: 15 amino acids. V lost 5 bases and J lost 0, with 13 bases in between. As DNA, the CDR3 is TGTGCCAGCAGCGTAATTGGGGTGGTGAACACTGAAGCTTTCTTT. Residues: CASSVIGVVNTEAFF.

Many counts were recorded for this clonotype. The chain joins TRBV6-5 to TRBJ2-5; maybe TRBD2 (5 bases). Trimming cost V 5 bases and J 0 bases, with 13 bases left between them. The CDR3 runs 15 residues. CDR1 MNHEY and CDR2 SVGAGI come from the germline V gene. In DNA form, the CDR3 reads TGTGCCAGCAGTCGACGACTCGGGAACCAAGAGACCCAGTACTTC. Its protein is CASSRRLGNQETQYF.

There are many counts of this clonotype. V usage is TRBV9 and J usage is TRBJ2-7; D is possibly TRBD2 (6 bases). CDR3 length equals 12 residues. Germline-derived CDR1 and CDR2 are SGDLS and YYNGEE. The V end lost 4 bases, the J end lost 6 bases, and 11 bases lay between the germline ends. DNA of the CDR3: TGTGCCAGCAGCCCAGGGAGGACCGAGCAGTACTTC. Translated: CASSPGRTEQYF.

This clonotype was found a few times. This rearrangement joins TRBV18 to TRBJ1-2, with unresolved D. The length of the CDR3 is 16 residues. V shed 0 bases and J shed 4 bases, with 15 bases lying between them. The germline V gene has CDR1 KGHSH and CDR2 LQKENI. CDR3 coding DNA: TGTGCCAGCTCACCACCAAGACTGCGATTGTCCTATGGCTACACCTTC. It specifies CASSPPRLRLSYGYTF.

This clonotype has a count of ten or more. The V gene is TRBV19, the J gene TRBJ1-5; D is ambiguous. Trimming cost V 3 bases and J 4 bases, with 10 bases left between them. Germline V gene data show CDR1 as LNHDA and CDR2 as SQIVND (reference sequence). This CDR3 is 14 amino acids long. The chain's CDR3 is CASSIEQLNQPQHF. In DNA form, the CDR3 reads TGTGCCAGTAGTATTGAACAGTTGAATCAGCCCCAGCATTTT.

V usage is TRBV11-1 and J usage is TRBJ2-5, with 12 bases identical to TRBD2. Germline V gives CDR1 SGHAT, CDR2 FQDESV (reference sequence). The CDR3 consists of 16 residues. V was pared by 5 bases and J by 1 base, with 5 bases of the junction left unmatched. The CDR3 bases are TGTGCCAGCAGCCGTAAACTAGCGGGGGGCCAAGAGACCCAGTACTTC. As protein: CASSRKLAGGQETQYF.

This clonotype was observed at least ten times. CDR3 sequence: CAWSVLSGGETQYF. In DNA, the CDR3 is TGTGCCTGGAGTGTACTTTCAGGCGGAGAGACCCAGTACTTC. The rearrangement joins TRBV30 to TRBJ2-5; unclear D gene. The CDR3 length is 14 residues. The V and J ends lost 0 bases and 4 bases respectively, with 12 bases between them. The germline CDR1 and CDR2 sequences are GTSNPN and SVGIG (reference sequence).